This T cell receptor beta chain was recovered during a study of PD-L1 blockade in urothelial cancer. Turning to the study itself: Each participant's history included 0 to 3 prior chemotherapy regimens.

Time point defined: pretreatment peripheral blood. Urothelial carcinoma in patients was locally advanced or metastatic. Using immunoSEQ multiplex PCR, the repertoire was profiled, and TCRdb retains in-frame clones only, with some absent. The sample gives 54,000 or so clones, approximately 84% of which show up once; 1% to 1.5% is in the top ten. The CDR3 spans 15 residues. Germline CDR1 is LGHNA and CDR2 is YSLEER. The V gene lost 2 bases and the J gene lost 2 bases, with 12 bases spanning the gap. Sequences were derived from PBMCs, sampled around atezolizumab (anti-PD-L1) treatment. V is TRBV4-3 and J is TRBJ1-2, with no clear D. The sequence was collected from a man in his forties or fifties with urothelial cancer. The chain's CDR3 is CASSQRREQNYGYTF. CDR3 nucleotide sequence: TGCGCCAGCAGCCAACGCCGGGAGCAGAACTATGGCTACACCTTC.